The source of this T cell receptor (beta chain) is a study of T cell responses to AZD1222 COVID-19 vaccine. Details on this clone: What it recognizes is unknown.

The CDR3 runs to 16 residues. Germline CDR1 is SGHDT and CDR2 is YYEEEE. Trimming removed 4 bases from V and 4 bases from J, with 18 bases in between. Sequencing was performed with immunoSEQ multiplex PCR; in TCRdb, only in-frame clones are kept and a portion is missing. The table lists some 150,000 clones, about 90% of them singletons. General study results and limits: Mapped onto spike, vaccine-associated CD4 TCRs spanned it and were dominant at 160-218 and 743-854. After the peak T cell response, and only then, were repertoires sampled. The donor group comprised mostly white British people and more females; the analysis possibly underestimated clonal diversity.

The study pooled second doses at about 4 or about 12 weeks. Here the sequenced sample was peripheral blood, taken 28 days after the second AZD1222 dose. The TCR was taken from an adult who received the AZD1222 COVID-19 vaccine. This sequence joins TRBV5-6 and TRBJ2-1; D is tentatively TRBD1 or TRBD2 (5 bases each). CDR3 in amino acids: CASSPGPGRGYNEQFF. CDR3 bases: TGTGCCAGCAGCCCCGGACCGGGACGGGGTTACAATGAGCAGTTCTTC.